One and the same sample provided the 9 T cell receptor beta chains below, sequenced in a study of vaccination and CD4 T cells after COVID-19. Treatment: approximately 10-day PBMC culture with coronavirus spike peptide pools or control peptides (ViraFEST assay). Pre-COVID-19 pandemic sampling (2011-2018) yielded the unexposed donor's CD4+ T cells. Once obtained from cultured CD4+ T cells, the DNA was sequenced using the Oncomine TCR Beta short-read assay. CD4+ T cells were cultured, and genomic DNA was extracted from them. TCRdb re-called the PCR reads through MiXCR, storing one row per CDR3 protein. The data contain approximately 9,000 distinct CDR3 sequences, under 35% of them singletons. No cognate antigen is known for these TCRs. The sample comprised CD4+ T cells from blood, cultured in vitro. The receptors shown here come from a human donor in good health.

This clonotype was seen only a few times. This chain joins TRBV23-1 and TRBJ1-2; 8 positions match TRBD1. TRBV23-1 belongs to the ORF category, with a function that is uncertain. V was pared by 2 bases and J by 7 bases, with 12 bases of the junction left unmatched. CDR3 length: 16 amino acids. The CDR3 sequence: CASSQGGTGGLGGYTF. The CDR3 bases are TGCGCCAGCAGTCAAGGAGGGACAGGAGGTTTGGGTGGCTACACCTTC.

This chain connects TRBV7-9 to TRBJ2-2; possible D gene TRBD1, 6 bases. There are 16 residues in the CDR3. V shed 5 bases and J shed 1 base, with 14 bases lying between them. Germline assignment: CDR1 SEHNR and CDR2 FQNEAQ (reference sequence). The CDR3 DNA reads TGTGCCAGCAGCCTGGGGGCCCCAGGGAACACCGGGGAGCTGTTTTTT. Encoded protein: CASSLGAPGNTGELFF. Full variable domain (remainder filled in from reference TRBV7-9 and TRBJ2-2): DTGVSQNPRHKITKRGQNVTFRCDPISEHNRLYWYRQTLGQGPEFLTYFQNEAQLEKSRLLSDRFSAERPKGSFSTLEIQRTEQGDSAMYLCASSLGAPGNTGELFFGEGSRLTVL.

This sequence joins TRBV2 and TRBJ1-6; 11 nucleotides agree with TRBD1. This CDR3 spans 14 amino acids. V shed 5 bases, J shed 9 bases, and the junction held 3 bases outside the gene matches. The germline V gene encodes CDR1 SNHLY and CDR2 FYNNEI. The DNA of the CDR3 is TGTGCCAGCAGTCCGGGACAGGGGGGTTCACCCCTCCACTTT. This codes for CASSPGQGGSPLHF.

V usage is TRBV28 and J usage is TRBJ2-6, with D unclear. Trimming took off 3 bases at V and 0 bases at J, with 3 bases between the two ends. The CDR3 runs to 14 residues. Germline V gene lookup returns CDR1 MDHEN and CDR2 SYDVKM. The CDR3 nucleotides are TGTGCCAGCAGTTTGGACTCTGGGGCCAACGTCCTGACTTTC. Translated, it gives CASSLDSGANVLTF.

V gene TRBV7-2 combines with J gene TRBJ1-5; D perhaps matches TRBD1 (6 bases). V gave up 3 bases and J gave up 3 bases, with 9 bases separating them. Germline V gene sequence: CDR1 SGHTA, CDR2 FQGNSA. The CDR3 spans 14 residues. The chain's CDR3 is CASSFAGDNQPQHF. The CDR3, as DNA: TGTGCCAGCAGCTTCGCAGGGGACAATCAGCCCCAGCATTTT.

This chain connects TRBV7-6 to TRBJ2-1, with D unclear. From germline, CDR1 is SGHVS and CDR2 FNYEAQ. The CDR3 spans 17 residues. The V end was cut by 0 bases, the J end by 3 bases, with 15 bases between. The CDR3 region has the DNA TGTGCCAGCAGCTTAGCGCTCATGTCACCCAACTACAATGAGCAGTTCTTC. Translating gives CASSLALMSPNYNEQFF.

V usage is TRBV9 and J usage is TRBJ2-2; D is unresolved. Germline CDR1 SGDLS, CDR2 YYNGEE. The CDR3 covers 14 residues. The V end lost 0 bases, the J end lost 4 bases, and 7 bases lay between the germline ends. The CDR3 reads CASSVALSTGELFF. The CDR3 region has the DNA TGTGCCAGCAGCGTAGCTCTGAGCACCGGGGAGCTGTTTTTT.

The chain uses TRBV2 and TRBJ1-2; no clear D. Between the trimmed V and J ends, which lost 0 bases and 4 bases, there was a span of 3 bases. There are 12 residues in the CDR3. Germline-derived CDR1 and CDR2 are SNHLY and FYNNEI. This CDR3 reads CASSEARYGYTF. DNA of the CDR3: TGTGCCAGCAGTGAAGCTCGCTATGGCTACACCTTC.

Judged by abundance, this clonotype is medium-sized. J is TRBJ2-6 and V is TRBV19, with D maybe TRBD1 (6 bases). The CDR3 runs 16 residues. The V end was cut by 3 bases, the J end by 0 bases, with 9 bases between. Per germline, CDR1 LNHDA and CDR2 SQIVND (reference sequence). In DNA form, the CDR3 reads TGTGCCAGTAGTATGGGACAAGCCTCTGGGGCCAACGTCCTGACTTTC. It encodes CASSMGQASGANVLTF.